This T cell receptor beta chain was profiled in a study of identical twins. CDR1 and CDR2 (germline): MGHRA, YSYEKL. V lost 5 bases to trimming and J lost 1 base, with 11 bases between them. This CDR3 has 15 amino acids. One entry per CDR3 protein results from TCRdb running MiXCR on the 5' RACE reads. The sample carries 450,000 or so distinct CDR3 sequences, 14% recorded once. In the case of this clonotype: The antigen remains unidentified.

General study points: Models predicted too little out-of-frame TCR alpha sharing in monozygotic twins. While abundant cord blood beta clonotypes carried fewer insertions, memory repertoires showed no such pattern.

The sample was also reused in another study, on yellow fever vaccine responses in identical twins.

Sequencing was performed on CD4+ T cells sorted from blood. This TCR derives from a woman aged 18-35 years in good health. The rearrangement links TRBV4-1 to TRBJ2-2; D not resolved. CDR3: CASSMLQMNTGELFF. The DNA of the CDR3 is TGCGCCAGCAGCATGCTGCAGATGAACACCGGGGAGCTGTTTTTT.